The present TCR beta chain was sequenced within a study of sequential checkpoint blockade in melanoma. Study information: Maintenance nivolumab came after either treatment sequence.

The assay was immunoSEQ multiplex PCR, and TCRdb's table has in-frame clones only and misses some. Among about 8,200 clones listed, roughly three fifths were seen once. The germline gives CDR1 SGDLS, CDR2 YYNGEE. Trimming at V came to 5 bases and at J to 0 bases, leaving 12 bases not matched to a gene. This CDR3 is built from 19 residues. Treatment: randomized to nivolumab then ipilimumab (arm A) or the reverse (arm B). Sorted cells were live CD3+CD8+, lacking CD19 and CD56, from PBMCs. The sample was CD8+ T cells sorted from blood (inferred from file names), taken from a patient given nivolumab and ipilimumab in sequence. The chain has TRBV9 and TRBJ2-1; 12 bases are a match to TRBD1. The sequence was obtained from a human donor with melanoma. CDR3 sequence: CASSEPGQGAVSSYNEQFF. The CDR3 nucleotides read TGTGCCAGCAGTGAACCGGGACAGGGGGCGGTTAGCTCCTACAATGAGCAGTTCTTC.